This record concerns one TCR beta chain sequence. Its specificity is not known. Building of the TCR beta libraries involved iRepertoire HTBI primers and Arm-PCR of CDR3 regions. Authors' data handling: Across the samples, identification revealed about 62 TRBV and over 12 TRBJ segments. TCRdb itself ran the multiplex PCR reads through MiXCR, one entry per CDR3 protein. The authors' filters were not applied to this entry. Altogether 300,000 or so distinct CDR3 sequences are present, around 19% being singletons, with the ten largest covering 29%. This specimen belongs to a study of regulatory T cells in long-lasting Graves disease. Time point noted: persistent/refractory GD, antithyroid drugs over 5 years with positive TRAb. The TCR library was made from RNA that had been extracted from PBMCs in TRIzol. Study results and limitations: A greater number of public clonotypes (approximately 2,500) was shared by persistent patients than by new patients (over 900). Investigators studied peripheral blood only, not thyroid tissue.

There are 14 residues in the CDR3. Trimming took 0 bases from V and 10 from J, leaving 12 bases between them. CDR1 is LNHNV, CDR2 YYDKDF, per germline (reference sequence). This sequence originates from a female donor with Graves disease. The gene calls are TRBV15 and TRBJ2-2; D ambiguous. The specimen comprised peripheral blood mononuclear cells (PBMCs), sampled when the disease was refractory, from a patient treated with antithyroid drugs. CDR3 sequence (DNA): TGTGCCACCAGCAGAGATTTGGCTTCTGAGGAGCTGTTTTTT. This gives the protein CATSRDLASEELFF.